The sample holds a few counts of the clone carrying this T cell receptor (beta chain). The data were obtained in a study of memory CD4+ T cells and cytomegalovirus serostatus. The assay was immunoSEQ multiplex PCR, and TCRdb's table has in-frame clones only and misses some. The table has tens of thousands of clones, roughly 79% seen once. The sort gate was single viable CD3+CD4+CD8-CD45RO+ cells for memory CD4+ T cells. The sample taken for sequencing was memory CD4+ T cells from blood. The sequence was obtained from an adult in good health and CMV-seronegative.

The CDR3 spells CASSFGSRSSYNEQFF. CDR3 nucleotides: TGTGCCAGCAGCTTTGGTTCCCGCTCTTCCTACAATGAGCAGTTCTTC. The J gene is TRBJ2-1, the V gene TRBV11-2; D gene unclear. V gave up 3 bases and J gave up 1 base, with 13 bases separating them. CDR3 length: 16 residues. CDR1 and CDR2 (germline): SGHAT, FQNNGV.